These T cell receptor beta chains were read from a single sample in a study of blood T cell repertoires in COVID-19. Repertoires were generated with immunoSEQ multiplex PCR, while TCRdb's copy carries only in-frame clones and drops some. The sample carries fewer than 200,000 clones, around three quarters recorded once. The sample consisted of peripheral blood. The receptors come from a man in his sixties with acute or convalescent COVID-19. The CDR3 runs from the conserved cysteine through the conserved F or W. The D gene is left open where the match is weak. Clone size is stated in some rows and not others, as once, few, many or a class when expanded.

size: few; V: TRBV2; J: TRBJ2-1; D: -; DNA: TGTGCCAGCAGCAGGCAATCGTTCAATGAGCAGTTCTTC; CDR3: CASSRQSFNEQFF
size: few; V: TRBV6-2/TRBV6-3; J: TRBJ2-7; D: -; DNA: TGTGCCAGCAGTTACGGCCAGATTCCCTACGAGCAGTACTTC; CDR3: CASSYGQIPYEQYF
size: -; V: TRBV5-1; J: TRBJ2-3; D: TRBD1; DNA: TGCGCCAGCAGCCCTATTCCGCCGTGGGACAGGAGGACAGATACGCAGTATTTT; CDR3: CASSPIPPWDRRTDTQYF
size: many; V: TRBV21-1; J: TRBJ2-7; D: -; DNA: TGTGCCAGCAGCAAGTGGGGGGGCATTTACGAGCAGTACTTC; CDR3: CASSKWGGIYEQYF
size: -; V: TRBV7-2; J: TRBJ1-2; D: -; DNA: TGTGCCAGCAGGAGTGTATCTGCGAACTATGGCTACACCTTC; CDR3: CASRSVSANYGYTF
size: -; V: TRBV5-4; J: TRBJ2-7; D: TRBD2; DNA: TGTGCCAGCAGCACGGGGACTAGTCCCCACGAGCAGTACTTC; CDR3: CASSTGTSPHEQYF
size: once; V: TRBV9; J: TRBJ1-2; D: -; DNA: TGTGCCAGCAGCGTAGACACAGGGTTCTTGGGCTACACCTTC; CDR3: CASSVDTGFLGYTF
size: once; V: TRBV3-1/TRBV3-2; J: TRBJ1-1; D: TRBD1; DNA: TGTGCCAGCAGCCACATGGACAGGGGGCCGGGCACTGAAGCTTTCTTT; CDR3: CASSHMDRGPGTEAFF
size: few; V: TRBV15; J: TRBJ1-2; D: TRBD1; DNA: TGTGCCACCTCCAGGGACAGGGGAGGCTATGGCTACACCTTC; CDR3: CATSRDRGGYGYTF
size: -; V: TRBV19; J: TRBJ1-2; D: -; DNA: TGTGCCAGTAGTATAGATCAGGGATCTAACTATGGCTACACCTTC; CDR3: CASSIDQGSNYGYTF
size: -; V: TRBV7-2; J: TRBJ1-6; D: -; DNA: TGTGCCAGCAGCTTAAGAGAGGTTAATTCACCCCTCCACTTT; CDR3: CASSLREVNSPLHF
size: few; V: TRBV2; J: TRBJ1-2; D: TRBD1; DNA: TGTGCCAGCAGTCGGACAGGGGCTGAGTTCTTTTCGGGGGGCTACACCTTC; CDR3: CASSRTGAEFFSGGYTF
size: -; V: TRBV3-1/TRBV3-2; J: TRBJ2-5; D: TRBD2; DNA: TGTGCCAGCAGCCAATGGATAGCCGGGCGGGGGCAAGAGACCCAGTACTTC; CDR3: CASSQWIAGRGQETQYF
size: once; V: TRBV27; J: TRBJ1-2; D: TRBD1; DNA: TGTGCCAGCAGCACGGGACAGAACTATGGCTACACCTTC; CDR3: CASSTGQNYGYTF
size: once; V: TRBV27; J: TRBJ2-2; D: TRBD2; DNA: TGTGCCTCCTCTAGCGGGGGTAACACCGGGGAGCTGTTTTTT; CDR3: CASSSGGNTGELFF
size: -; V: TRBV28; J: TRBJ2-7; D: -; DNA: TGTGCCAGCAGTTTATCTGCCTACGAGCAGTACTTC; CDR3: CASSLSAYEQYF
size: -; V: TRBV19; J: TRBJ1-2; D: -; DNA: TGTGCCAGTAGTATCCCGGGACTGGGATTCTATGGCTACACCTTC; CDR3: CASSIPGLGFYGYTF
size: once; V: TRBV30; J: TRBJ2-7; D: -; DNA: TGTGCCTGGAGTCGGATAGCGAACTACGAGCAGTACTTC; CDR3: CAWSRIANYEQYF
size: -; V: TRBV29-1; J: TRBJ2-7; D: -; DNA: TGCAGCGTTGATCAGGGGTTCCACGAGCAGTACTTC; CDR3: CSVDQGFHEQYF
size: -; V: TRBV18; J: TRBJ1-5; D: -; DNA: TGTGCCAGCTCCCCTACCTCGGGGAATGGGGCCCAGCATTTT; CDR3: CASSPTSGNGAQHF
size: -; V: TRBV5-6; J: TRBJ2-5; D: TRBD1; DNA: TGTGCCAGCAGCACCGGGACAGGGGGCGAGACCCAGTACTTC; CDR3: CASSTGTGGETQYF
size: -; V: TRBV30; J: TRBJ2-7; D: -; DNA: TGTGCCTGGAGGGACAGCCTCTACGAGCAGTACTTC; CDR3: CAWRDSLYEQYF
size: -; V: TRBV5-5; J: TRBJ1-5; D: -; DNA: TGTGCCAGCAGCGCCAATCCCTATAGCAATCAGCCCCAGCATTTT; CDR3: CASSANPYSNQPQHF
size: -; V: TRBV19; J: TRBJ1-2; D: -; DNA: TGTGCCAGTAGTACAAATAGCTGGGGGCTTGATGGCTACACCTTC; CDR3: CASSTNSWGLDGYTF
size: -; V: TRBV27; J: TRBJ1-1; D: -; DNA: TGTGCCAGCAGTCCACTGACAACTTACCAGACTGAAGCTTTCTTT; CDR3: CASSPLTTYQTEAFF
size: few; V: TRBV30; J: TRBJ1-2; D: TRBD1; DNA: TGTGCCTGGACCCCGGGACAGGGGAACTATGGCTACACCTTC; CDR3: CAWTPGQGNYGYTF
size: -; V: TRBV7-2; J: TRBJ1-1; D: -; DNA: TGTGCCAGCAGCCCTGGAGCGGGGGCCCTGAACACTGAAGCTTTCTTT; CDR3: CASSPGAGALNTEAFF
size: -; V: TRBV29-1; J: TRBJ2-1; D: TRBD1; DNA: TGCAGCGTTCTTGGGATACCTAACAGGGGCTTCTACAATGAGCAGTTCTTC; CDR3: CSVLGIPNRGFYNEQFF
size: -; V: TRBV19; J: TRBJ1-2; D: TRBD1; DNA: TGTGCCAGTAGTACCTTAAATGGGACAGGGAACTATGGCTACACCTTC; CDR3: CASSTLNGTGNYGYTF
size: -; V: TRBV4-1; J: TRBJ2-5; D: -; DNA: TGCGCCAGCAGCCAAGATAGGGGGGGCCAAGAGACCCAGTACTTC; CDR3: CASSQDRGGQETQYF
size: -; V: TRBV6-5; J: TRBJ1-4; D: -; DNA: TGTGCCAGCAGTTACGGGGGAGGGAATGAAAAACTGTTTTTT; CDR3: CASSYGGGNEKLFF
size: -; V: TRBV4-1; J: TRBJ1-1; D: -; DNA: TGCGCCAGCAGCCAAGAAGGAACAGCGAACACTGAAGCTTTCTTT; CDR3: CASSQEGTANTEAFF
size: -; V: TRBV7-9; J: TRBJ1-1; D: TRBD1; DNA: TGTGCCAGCAGCTTAGGACAGGGCGCCTCCCTCACTGAAGCTTTCTTT; CDR3: CASSLGQGASLTEAFF
size: -; V: TRBV4-3; J: TRBJ2-2; D: -; DNA: TGCGCCAGCAGCCAAGATCGGGTTCGAGCGAACACCGGGGAGCTGTTTTTT; CDR3: CASSQDRVRANTGELFF
size: -; V: TRBV29-1; J: TRBJ1-2; D: TRBD1; DNA: TGCAGCGCCACGACAGGGGCCTATTCTAACTATGGCTACACCTTC; CDR3: CSATTGAYSNYGYTF
size: -; V: TRBV27; J: TRBJ2-1; D: -; DNA: TGTGCCAGCAGTACTCCCCAGGGGTCCTACAATGAGCAGTTCTTC; CDR3: CASSTPQGSYNEQFF
size: -; V: TRBV10-3; J: TRBJ2-3; D: -; DNA: TGTGCCATCAGCCCTAAAACTCCGAGTGGTGCAGATACGCAGTATTTT; CDR3: CAISPKTPSGADTQYF
size: -; V: TRBV11-2; J: TRBJ2-7; D: TRBD1; DNA: TGTGCCAGCAGTTATACCTCGGGACAGGGGTTCTACGAGCAGTACTTC; CDR3: CASSYTSGQGFYEQYF
size: -; V: TRBV5-4; J: TRBJ1-3; D: TRBD1; DNA: TGTGCCAGCAGCGTGGGACAGGGGGCTGCTACTGGAAACACCATATATTTT; CDR3: CASSVGQGAATGNTIYF
size: -; V: TRBV2; J: TRBJ1-5; D: -; DNA: TGTGCCAGCACTCTGCGGTCAGGGGACAATCAGCCCCAGCATTTT; CDR3: CASTLRSGDNQPQHF
size: -; V: TRBV2; J: TRBJ1-2; D: TRBD1; DNA: TGTGCCAGCAGTCCGGGACAGGGTACCTATGGCTACACCTTC; CDR3: CASSPGQGTYGYTF
size: few; V: TRBV2; J: TRBJ2-5; D: -; DNA: TGTGCCAGCAGCCTCCGGGACACCTTCCAAGAGACCCAGTACTTC; CDR3: CASSLRDTFQETQYF
size: -; V: TRBV6-5; J: TRBJ1-5; D: TRBD1; DNA: TGTGCCAGCAGTTACGGGACAGGGACGAATCAGCCCCAGCATTTT; CDR3: CASSYGTGTNQPQHF
size: once; V: TRBV27; J: TRBJ1-1; D: -; DNA: TGTGCCAGCAGTCTAGCAGGATGGAACACTGAAGCTTTCTTT; CDR3: CASSLAGWNTEAFF
size: -; V: TRBV6-1; J: TRBJ2-7; D: -; DNA: TGTGCCAGCAGTGAAGGATTTGGCCAGGGCTACGAGCAGTACTTC; CDR3: CASSEGFGQGYEQYF
size: -; V: TRBV6-1; J: TRBJ2-7; D: TRBD1; DNA: TGTGCCAGCAGTGAACAGGCAGGGGGCCGGTACGAGCAGTACTTC; CDR3: CASSEQAGGRYEQYF
size: few; V: TRBV6-5; J: TRBJ1-2; D: -; DNA: TGTGCCAGCAGAGGGGATTATAACTATGGCTACACCTTC; CDR3: CASRGDYNYGYTF
size: -; V: TRBV5-6; J: TRBJ1-2; D: -; DNA: TGTGCCAGCAGCAACCGACTGACAGTCAACTATGGCTACACCTTC; CDR3: CASSNRLTVNYGYTF
size: -; V: TRBV3-1/TRBV3-2; J: TRBJ2-1; D: TRBD1; DNA: TGTGCCAGCAGCCCCAGGGGGACAGGGCGGAATGAGCAGTTCTTC; CDR3: CASSPRGTGRNEQFF
size: -; V: TRBV2; J: TRBJ2-5; D: -; DNA: TGTGCCAGCATCAAGACCCCGGAGGAGACCCAGTACTTC; CDR3: CASIKTPEETQYF
size: -; V: TRBV12-3/TRBV12-4; J: TRBJ2-3; D: -; DNA: TGTGCCAGCAGTACAGGCCCCACAGATACGCAGTATTTT; CDR3: CASSTGPTDTQYF
size: -; V: TRBV25-1; J: TRBJ2-2; D: -; DNA: TGTGCCAGCAGTGAACCCCCAGGGATCGGGACCGGGGAGCTGTTTTTT; CDR3: CASSEPPGIGTGELFF
size: -; V: TRBV12-5; J: TRBJ1-1; D: -; DNA: TGTGCTAGTGGTTTGTTCCCGGGGGCTGAAGCTTTCTTT; CDR3: CASGLFPGAEAFF
size: -; V: TRBV19; J: TRBJ1-2; D: -; DNA: TGTGCCAGTAGCCTCGGACAGTATGGCTACACCTTC; CDR3: CASSLGQYGYTF
size: -; V: TRBV5-4; J: TRBJ2-2; D: TRBD1; DNA: TGTGCCAGCAGCACGTGGACAGGGTACACCGGGGAGCTGTTTTTT; CDR3: CASSTWTGYTGELFF
size: -; V: TRBV6-5; J: TRBJ2-7; D: TRBD1; DNA: TGTGCCAGCAGTTACCAGGGACAGGGGAGGAACGAGCAGTACTTC; CDR3: CASSYQGQGRNEQYF
size: -; V: TRBV19; J: TRBJ2-6; D: TRBD1; DNA: TGTGCCAGTAGTCCACGGACAGGGACCGGGGCCAACGTCCTGACTTTC; CDR3: CASSPRTGTGANVLTF